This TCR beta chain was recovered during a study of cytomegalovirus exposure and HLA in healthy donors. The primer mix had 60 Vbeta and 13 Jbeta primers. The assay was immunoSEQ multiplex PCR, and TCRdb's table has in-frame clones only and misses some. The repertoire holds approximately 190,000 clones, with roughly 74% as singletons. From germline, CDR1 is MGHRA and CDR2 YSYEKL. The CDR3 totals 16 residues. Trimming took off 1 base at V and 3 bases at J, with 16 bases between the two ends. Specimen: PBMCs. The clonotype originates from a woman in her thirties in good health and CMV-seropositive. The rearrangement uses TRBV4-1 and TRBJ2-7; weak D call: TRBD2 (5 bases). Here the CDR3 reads CASSQVIRSDFYEQYF. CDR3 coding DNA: TGCGCCAGCAGCCAAGTTATCCGGTCGGACTTCTACGAGCAGTACTTC.